This T cell receptor beta chain originates from a study of early T cells in non-severe SARS-CoV-2 infection. Across the whole study: Sequenced bulk RNA came from whole blood that was unsorted, and chains were unpaired. The study's findings and limits: Matching with VDJdb favored anti-spike CD8 responses (missing private and CD4 specificities).

Germline V gene lookup returns CDR1 MNHEY and CDR2 SMNVEV (reference sequence). The length of the CDR3 is 16 residues. V gave up 3 bases and J gave up 0 bases, with 13 bases separating them. Individual cDNA molecules carried attached unique molecular identifiers. TCRdb re-called the 5' RACE reads with MiXCR, one entry per CDR3 protein. This table holds tens of thousands of distinct CDR3 sequences, roughly a tenth found once. This clonotype was observed many times. Its antigen remains unidentified. The gene calls are TRBV27 and TRBJ2-3; possible D gene TRBD2, 7 bases. Sequencing used whole blood. The TCR originated in an adult who was a healthcare worker with PCR-confirmed SARS-CoV-2 infection or an uninfected control (not recorded which). The CDR3: CASSFRAGQSTDTQYF. The CDR3 nucleotides are TGTGCCAGCAGTTTCCGAGCGGGACAAAGCACAGATACGCAGTATTTT.